This TCR beta chain appears in the sequencing data of a study of Graves' ophthalmopathy and Graves' hyperthyroidism. This clonotype was picked up many times. Trimming cost V 5 bases and J 4 bases; bases outside gene matches: 8. Germline CDR1 MDHEN, CDR2 SYDVKM. The CDR3 runs to 16 residues. Researchers took RNA transcripts and amplified TCR beta CDR3 regions from them. The first round was an RT-PCR with HTBI primers, and the second round was a multiplex PCR. TCRdb reprocessed the multiplex PCR reads with MiXCR, giving one entry per CDR3 protein. Of almost 400,000 distinct CDR3 sequences listed, about a sixth are singletons.

Sequencing was done on a sample of peripheral blood. The rearrangement uses TRBV28 and TRBJ2-3; the match to TRBD1 covers 11 bases. The sequence came from a woman under 30 with Graves' ophthalmopathy. CDR3 nucleotide sequence: TGTGCCAGCAGTAGCGGACAGGGACAGGGGGCAGATACGCAGTATTTT. This codes for CASSSGQGQGADTQYF.